This record covers a single TCR beta chain. The record originates from a study of blood T cell repertoires in COVID-19. About the study: The United States, Italy and Spain supplied acute and convalescent COVID-19 samples. From T cells, B-cell-depleted T cells, or PBMCs came the material, which was cDNA or gDNA.

Trimming removed 0 bases at V and 3 bases at J, with 14 bases between. There are 16 residues in the CDR3. Germline V gives CDR1 LGHNA, CDR2 YSLEER. Authors' processing steps: Amplification of reference gene primers provided the estimated nucleated cell counts. Method: immunoSEQ multiplex PCR; TCRdb's copy keeps in-frame clones and lacks some. The D gene and trimming were derived from the DNA, and the V and J assignments and clone size from that table. The data contain around 66,000 clones, 87% of them singletons. This TCR derives from a man aged 55 to 70 with acute or convalescent COVID-19. Sequencing was done on a sample of peripheral blood. This rearrangement joins TRBV4-3 to TRBJ2-5, with a weak D call TRBD2 (6 bases). The CDR3 is CASSQDPPGVKETQYF. The DNA for the CDR3 is TGCGCCAGCAGCCAAGATCCCCCGGGGGTTAAAGAGACCCAGTACTTC.